These 32 T cell receptor beta chains were sequenced from one sample in a study of shared clonotypes between healthy human individuals. The method was immunoSEQ multiplex PCR; TCRdb's version includes in-frame clones alone and lacks a portion of them. The table has about 600,000 clones, around 97% seen once. Sequencing was performed on naive CD4+ T cells sorted from blood. As to subset: CD45RA+ positively selected. These receptors came from a woman aged 25 to 39 in good health.

The chain joins TRBV13 to TRBJ2-1; 13 bases are shared with TRBD2. Germline-derived CDR1 and CDR2 are PRHDT and FYEKMQ (reference sequence). The CDR3 length is 18 residues. Germline trimming cut 2 bases from V and 8 bases from J; bases unmatched to any gene: 12. This CDR3 is CASSLFQSGLAGFHEQFF. CDR3 DNA: TGTGCCAGCAGCTTATTTCAGTCGGGACTAGCGGGGTTCCATGAGCAGTTCTTC.

The chain recombines TRBV27 with TRBJ2-3; D is perhaps TRBD2 (6 bases). Trimming took off 6 bases at V and 0 bases at J, with 13 bases between the two ends. Germline CDR1 and CDR2: MNHEY and SMNVEV (reference sequence). The CDR3 is 15 residues long. CDR3 amino acids: CASSTTGTSTDTQYF. Here the CDR3 DNA reads TGTGCCAGCAGCACGACCGGGACTAGCACAGATACGCAGTATTTT.

The chain employs TRBV5-1 and TRBJ2-6; D gene unclear. The V end lost 0 bases, the J end lost 4 bases, and 11 bases lay between the germline ends. From germline, CDR1 is SGHRS and CDR2 YFSETQ. The length of the CDR3 is 16 residues. The CDR3 sequence: CASSLAGKTGANVLTF. The DNA of the CDR3 is TGCGCCAGCAGCTTGGCTGGGAAGACAGGGGCCAACGTCCTGACTTTC.

The V call is TRBV5-1, the J call TRBJ2-5; tentatively, D is TRBD1 (5 bases). The J call is doubtful: the DNA matches TRBJ2-7 better. Per germline, CDR1 SGHRS and CDR2 YFSETQ. The CDR3 length is 15 residues. The CDR3 is CASSLVTGSSYEQYF. The CDR3 bases are TGCGCCAGCAGCTTGGTTACAGGAAGCTCCTACGAGCAGTACTTC.

This rearrangement joins TRBV5-1 to TRBJ2-7; D is possibly TRBD1 or TRBD2 (5 bases each). The CDR3 contains 15 residues. Germline CDR1 is SGHRS and CDR2 is YFSETQ. V gave up 2 bases and J gave up 3 bases, with 15 bases separating them. CDR3 nucleotides: TGCGCCAGCAGCTTAGACGGGACGGCAGTCTACGAGCAGTACTTC. This gives the protein CASSLDGTAVYEQYF.

The chain carries TRBV7-9 and TRBJ1-2; D is unresolved. This CDR3 comprises 16 residues. Germline assignment: CDR1 SEHNR and CDR2 FQNEAQ (reference sequence). V was trimmed by 3 bases and J by 0 bases, leaving 14 bases between them. The CDR3 DNA is TGTGCCAGCAGCTTGGGTAGTGACATAGCTAACTATGGCTACACCTTC. This encodes CASSLGSDIANYGYTF.

V gene TRBV7-6 combines with J gene TRBJ2-5, with D perhaps TRBD2 (5 bases). The germline V and J ends were trimmed by 2 bases and 5 bases, with 27 bases remaining between them. CDR1 and CDR2 (germline): SGHVS, FNYEAQ. The CDR3 contains 19 residues. The CDR3 DNA reads as TGTGCCAGCAGCTTAAGTTCCCGAGGGCTAGCCCGATCGTGGGAGACCCAGTACTTC. Amino acid sequence: CASSLSSRGLARSWETQYF.

This chain connects TRBV19 to TRBJ2-2; D is unclear. Germline CDR1 and CDR2: LNHDA and SQIVND (reference sequence). The CDR3 totals 15 residues. Trimming removed 5 bases from V and 6 bases from J, with 16 bases in between. CDR3 DNA: TGTGCCAGTAGTTTAAGACCCCTATCGGCCGGGGAGCTGTTTTTT. As protein: CASSLRPLSAGELFF.

The CDR3 region is CASSLSTGDEKLFF. The DNA of the CDR3 is TGTGCCAGCAGTTTGTCGACAGGGGATGAAAAACTGTTTTTT. The chain uses TRBV28 and TRBJ1-4; 8 nucleotides align to TRBD1. This CDR3 comprises 14 residues. Germline V gene sequence: CDR1 MDHEN, CDR2 SYDVKM. V was clipped by 3 bases and J by 6 bases; unmatched bases: 3.

The chain links TRBV2 to TRBJ1-5, with D uncertain. The CDR3 consists of 14 residues. The ends were cut back, 4 bases at V and 5 bases at J, with 12 bases in the middle. In germline, CDR1 is SNHLY, CDR2 FYNNEI. For the CDR3, the DNA is TGTGCCAGCAGTGGGACGGATAAATATCAGCCCCAGCATTTT. It specifies CASSGTDKYQPQHF.

As to this clone: This sample includes further DNA sequences coding for the same CDR3. The chain has TRBV6-6 and TRBJ1-5, with no clear D. Trimming shortened V by 0 bases and J by 7 bases, and 4 bases separated the two germline ends. The CDR3 is made up of 12 amino acids. Germline CDR1 MNHNY, CDR2 SVGAGI (reference sequence). In DNA form, the CDR3 reads TGTGCCAGCAGTTACTCAGGGCAGCCCCAGCATTTT. It translates to CASSYSGQPQHF.

The chain joins TRBV5-1 to TRBJ2-3, with D possibly TRBD1 on 6 matching bases. Trimming cost V 3 bases and J 5 bases, with 13 bases left between them. The CDR3 sequence is 14 residues long. Germline CDR1 is SGHRS and CDR2 is YFSETQ. The CDR3 region has the DNA TGCGCCAGCAGCTCACAGGGAAGGGGAGATACGCAGTATTTT. Translated: CASSSQGRGDTQYF.

The V call is TRBV4-3, the J call TRBJ2-7; 7 positions match TRBD1. The V segment lost 1 base and the J segment 2 bases; nucleotides outside the gene matches: 5. CDR3 length: 15 amino acids. Germline V lookup: CDR1 LGHNA, CDR2 YSLEER. The DNA of the CDR3 is TGCGCCAGCAGCCAAGGCCAAGACAGGGCCTACGAGCAGTACTTC. It is translated as CASSQGQDRAYEQYF.

V and J are TRBV7-9 and TRBJ1-4, with TRBD1 matching over 12 bases. This CDR3 region has 16 residues. The V and J ends lost 7 bases and 5 bases, in that order; junction bases with no gene match: 8. CDR1 and CDR2 from the germline V gene are SEHNR and FQNEAQ (reference sequence). CDR3 loop: CASKGTGGRKNEKLFF. The CDR3 DNA follows: TGTGCCAGCAAAGGGACAGGGGGCAGGAAAAATGAAAAACTGTTTTTT.

The genes are TRBV28 and TRBJ2-7; D may correspond to TRBD1 or TRBD2 (5 bases each). This CDR3 comprises 12 residues. In germline, CDR1 is MDHEN, CDR2 SYDVKM. The V and J ends lost 5 bases and 9 bases respectively, with 14 bases between them. CDR3 nucleotide sequence: TGTGCCAGCAGTCCCCCGGGGCGAGGGCAGTACTTC. It translates to CASSPPGRGQYF.

V usage is TRBV2 and J usage is TRBJ2-5, with D unresolved. CDR1 and CDR2 (germline): SNHLY, FYNNEI. Trimming pared 6 bases from V and 1 base from J, leaving 12 bases between. This CDR3 comprises 14 residues. This CDR3 reads CASRENSLQETQYF. CDR3 coding DNA: TGTGCCAGCAGGGAAAACAGCCTCCAAGAGACCCAGTACTTC. Based on the CDR3 plus reference TRBV2 and TRBJ2-5, the full variable domain is EPEVTQTPSHQVTQMGQEVILRCVPISNHLYFYWYRQILGQKVEFLVSFYNNEISEKSEIFDDQFSVERPDGSNFTLKIRSTKLEDSAMYFCASRENSLQETQYFGPGTRLLVL.

The rearrangement uses TRBV5-1 and TRBJ2-1, with 8 bases aligning to TRBD2. Germline trimming cut 5 bases from V and 5 bases from J; bases unmatched to any gene: 12. The CDR3 loop spans 16 amino acids. The V gene's germline CDR1 is SGHRS and CDR2 YFSETQ. CDR3 region: CASRASGRMLDNEQFF. CDR3 nucleotide sequence: TGCGCCAGCAGGGCGAGCGGGAGAATGCTGGACAATGAGCAGTTCTTC. The full variable domain, rest sourced from reference TRBV5-1 and TRBJ2-1, is KAGVTQTPRYLIKTRGQQVTLSCSPISGHRSVSWYQQTPGQGLQFLFEYFSETQRNKGNFPGRFSGRQFSNSRSEMNVSTLELGDSALYLCASRASGRMLDNEQFFGPGTRLTVL.

J is TRBJ1-2 and V is TRBV27; perhaps TRBD1 as D (5 bases). CDR1 MNHEY and CDR2 SMNVEV come from the germline V gene (reference sequence). V was trimmed by 6 bases and J by 8 bases, leaving 25 bases between them. CDR3 length: 16 residues. CDR3: CASRALGESTNKGYTF. The CDR3 DNA follows: TGTGCCAGCAGGGCGTTGGGGGAATCGACTAATAAGGGCTACACCTTC.

J is TRBJ2-1 and V is TRBV11-3, with 12 bases that match TRBD2. CDR3 length: 16 residues. The V segment lost 5 bases and the J segment 5 bases; nucleotides outside the gene matches: 7. CDR1 and CDR2 (germline): SGHNT, YENEEA. The CDR3 coding sequence is TGTGCCAGCAGCCGGCTAGCGGGAGGGCCTAACAATGAGCAGTTCTTC. Protein: CASSRLAGGPNNEQFF.

This clone was observed a single time. The chain joins TRBV5-1 to TRBJ2-2; D call uncertain. V was cut by 6 bases and J by 4 bases, with 10 bases left in between. The CDR3 is 13 residues long. Per germline, CDR1 SGHRS and CDR2 YFSETQ. The CDR3 loop is CASTDNPTGELFF. The CDR3 DNA sequence: TGCGCCAGCACAGACAACCCCACCGGGGAGCTGTTTTTT.

The V gene is TRBV4-1, the J gene TRBJ2-2; 7 bases line up with TRBD2. This CDR3 region has 19 residues. The V gene's germline CDR1 is MGHRA and CDR2 YSYEKL. V trimming: 1 base; J trimming: 5 bases; junction bases outside the gene matches: 16. This chain's CDR3 is CASSQAGLAALRWTGELFF. The CDR3 bases are TGCGCCAGCAGCCAAGCCGGGCTAGCGGCCTTAAGGTGGACCGGGGAGCTGTTTTTT.

The V gene is TRBV5-1, the J gene TRBJ2-7; 11 nucleotides align to TRBD2. With 2 bases clipped from V and 1 base from J, the junction kept 5 bases outside the gene matches. The CDR3 is made up of 16 amino acids. Germline CDR1 reads SGHRS; CDR2 reads YFSETQ. Here the CDR3 DNA reads TGCGCCAGCAGCTTAGGGACTAGCGGATATTCCTACGAGCAGTACTTC. This encodes CASSLGTSGYSYEQYF.

This chain joins TRBV11-2 and TRBJ1-1; 11 nucleotides line up with TRBD1. The V gene end was trimmed by 1 base and the J gene end by 11 bases; junction bases not matched to a gene: 12. CDR3 length: 16 amino acids. Germline V gene data show CDR1 as SGHAT and CDR2 as FQNNGV. The chain's CDR3 is CASSLVRGQGVDSAFF. CDR3 DNA sequence: TGTGCCAGCAGCTTAGTACGGGGACAGGGGGTGGATTCGGCTTTCTTT.

The CDR3 sequence is CASSLPGGLAGPQETQYF. The DNA of the CDR3 is TGTGCCAGCAGTTTACCGGGGGGACTAGCGGGGCCCCAAGAGACCCAGTACTTC. The V and J genes are TRBV27 and TRBJ2-5, with 13 bases aligning to TRBD2. Germline CDR1 and CDR2: MNHEY and SMNVEV (reference sequence). This CDR3 contains 18 residues. With V trimmed by 2 bases and J by 1 base, 7 bases remained unmatched.

This sequence joins TRBV5-1 and TRBJ1-1; the D is unclear. The CDR3 is 14 residues long. V gave up 4 bases and J gave up 3 bases, with 13 bases separating them. The germline V gene has CDR1 SGHRS and CDR2 YFSETQ. This CDR3 is CASSTDPRDTEAFF. The DNA of the CDR3 is TGCGCCAGCAGCACTGACCCTAGGGACACTGAAGCTTTCTTT.

The chain links TRBV28 to TRBJ1-4, with unresolved D. The V gene's germline CDR1 is MDHEN and CDR2 SYDVKM. This CDR3 contains 15 residues. V lost 5 bases, J lost 0 bases, and 10 bases lay in between. CDR3 nucleotides: TGTGCCAGCAGTCCCATCTTCGCAACTAATGAAAAACTGTTTTTT. Its translation: CASSPIFATNEKLFF.

The V call is TRBV18, the J call TRBJ1-1; D is perhaps TRBD1 (6 bases). The germline V gene encodes CDR1 KGHSH and CDR2 LQKENI. With 5 bases removed from V and 1 base from J, the gap between germline ends came to 17 bases. The CDR3 totals 16 residues. The CDR3 region is CASSVFPKTGNTEAFF. CDR3 coding DNA: TGTGCCAGCTCAGTTTTCCCTAAGACAGGGAACACTGAAGCTTTCTTT.

This chain uses TRBV19 with TRBJ1-2; D unresolved. Between the trimmed V and J ends, which lost 8 bases and 8 bases, there was a span of 12 bases. This CDR3 contains 11 residues. The germline V gene encodes CDR1 LNHDA and CDR2 SQIVND (reference sequence). CDR3 sequence reads: CASRLDKGYTF. The CDR3 coding sequence is TGTGCCAGTCGACTCGACAAAGGCTACACCTTC.

In this sample, this clone turned up once. CDR3 DNA sequence: TGTGCCAGCAGTGACTTGGGGAACACCGGGGAGCTGTTTTTT. Residues: CASSDLGNTGELFF. V and J are TRBV2 and TRBJ2-2; D remains ambiguous. V was clipped by 3 bases and J by 1 base, with 6 bases between them. The CDR3 extends over 14 amino acids. CDR1 and CDR2 (germline): SNHLY, FYNNEI.

The chain recombines TRBV15 with TRBJ2-1; D is possibly TRBD2 (5 bases). The CDR3 is made up of 17 amino acids. Trimming took off 3 bases at V and 4 bases at J, with 19 bases between the two ends. Germline V CDR1 and CDR2: LNHNV, YYDKDF (reference sequence). The DNA for the CDR3 is TGTGCCACCAGCAGTAGAGAGTCACGGAGGCTTTACAATGAGCAGTTCTTC. This gives the protein CATSSRESRRLYNEQFF.

This chain connects TRBV28 to TRBJ2-7; TRBD1 agrees at 9 bases. The germline gives CDR1 MDHEN, CDR2 SYDVKM. This CDR3 spans 15 amino acids. J was trimmed by 10 bases and V by 3 bases; bases with no gene match: 13. The CDR3 nucleotides read TGTGCCAGCAGTTTCTCCGGGGTACCGGACAGGGGACAGTACTTC. Encoded protein: CASSFSGVPDRGQYF.

V gene TRBV29-1 combines with J gene TRBJ2-7, with 10 positions matching TRBD2. The CDR3 consists of 16 residues. V shed 3 bases and J 4 bases; nucleotides not matched to a gene: 12. The germline V gene has CDR1 SQVTM and CDR2 ANQGSEA. CDR3: CSVDGLAGASGYEQYF. For the CDR3, the DNA is TGCAGCGTTGATGGCCTAGCGGGAGCGTCAGGGTACGAGCAGTACTTC.